The text below deals with one T cell receptor (beta chain). The data are from a study of OX40 agonist ivuxolimab in advanced cancers. Using immunoSEQ multiplex PCR, the repertoire was profiled, and TCRdb retains in-frame clones only, with some absent. The table lists some 11,000 clones, 78% of them singletons. The CDR3 sequence is 12 residues long. The germline gives CDR1 ENHRY, CDR2 SYGVKD. V lost 10 bases, J lost 3 bases, and 13 bases lay in between. The gene calls are TRBV10-3 and TRBJ2-7; D is possibly TRBD1 or TRBD2 (5 bases each). The source is an adult with an advanced solid tumor such as melanoma, head and neck, liver or kidney cancer. This specimen was CD4+ or CD8+ T cells sorted from blood, taken in a trial of the OX40 agonist ivuxolimab. CDR3 DNA: TGTGCCACCTTGGGACGTGGCTACGAGCAGTACTTC. It translates to CATLGRGYEQYF.